Below, one TCR beta chain is given with its context. Its antigen specificity is not known. Base qualities are missing; no much larger clone stands one base away. Ficoll-Paque density gradient centrifugation was used to isolate PBMCs. The germline V and J ends show losses of 4 bases and 2 bases respectively, and no gene match explains 7 bases of the junction. CDR1 LGHDT and CDR2 YNNKEL are derived from the germline V gene (reference sequence). The cysteine opens and the phenylalanine closes a CDR3 of 15 amino acids. The DNA shown is the 45-base CDR3, in frame from base 1. The sequencer listed for this sample is Illumina NovaSeq 6000. cDNA libraries for TCRalpha and TCRbeta were prepared by 5'RACE using constant-segment primers, with sample barcodes and unique molecular identifiers added. RNA was extracted from every sample with Trizol reagent. Amplification of the libraries took two PCR steps, and the second step added a second sample barcode plus Illumina TruSeq adapters. The libraries were sequenced on an Illumina NovaSeq using 2 x 150 bp paired-end reads. The published analysis was carried out like this. Reads were demultiplexed and collapsed into UMI-guided consensus sequences with migec v1.2.7. Using mixcr v2.1.11, UMI consensuses were aligned to TRA and TRB V and J templates and then assembled into clonotypes. Expanded or contracted clonotypes were those called significant by both edgeR and NoisET, with noise models trained on biological replicates. For edgeR calls, the cutoffs were a false discovery rate-adjusted p below 0.01 and a log2 fold-change threshold of 1. As an exploratory analysis of dynamics, PCA with hierarchical clustering was applied to max-normalized trajectories of the 1000 most abundant clonotypes. Separately sequenced CD4+ and CD8+ repertoires were used to assign a CD4 or CD8 phenotype to each responding clone. TCRdb handled the public reads itself, with Q25 trimming in fastp and clone calling in MiXCR, and kept productive beta chains. Rows merge per CDR3 protein into single entries with the most common DNA and genes. These V and J calls derive from TCRdb rather than the authors' analysis. Present in this sample are approximately 300,000 distinct CDR3 sequences, roughly 21% of which were seen just once. The ten largest clones represent 20% to 25% of the sample.

This entry belongs to a study of T-cell memory formation after mild COVID-19 (dated by TCRdb to about 2021). Regarding the research as a whole: TCR sequence clusters from the two donors were largely donor specific. Two young, previously healthy adult volunteers made up the cohort, one male and one female. Longitudinal TCRalpha and TCRbeta repertoire sequencing tracked T-cell clones expanding and contracting after mild COVID-19 in two donors.

What the work shows at the level of the full study, not this receptor alone: Clones that contracted from day 15 to 85 showed balanced CD4/CD8 phenotypes, whereas a second wave of clones that expanded from day 15 to 37 leaned towards CD4+. Some responding clones were detected in pre-infection memory, suggesting pre-existing cross-reactive memory T cells joined the SARS-CoV-2 response. Whether the second-wave clones peaking on day 37 were SARS-CoV-2 specific was not confirmed. Contracting CD4+ clones appeared mostly in the CM and EM memory subsets, whereas CD8+ clones were enriched in EMRA. Only two mild cases were covered in the study, and larger cohorts including severe cases with pre-infection samples were considered necessary.

This sequence was found in a man between 18 and 29 years old who had mild COVID-19 (a few samples of this study predate the infection). The sample titles of this study are shuffled in the database, so cell type and time point are left out; the donor was told from shared clones. The chain links TRBV3-1 with TRBJ1-2, and 7 bases in between align with TRBD1. Sequencing used PBMCs or a T cell subset sorted from them (not recorded which). The CDR3 amino acid sequence is: CASSPWDSQNYGYTF. Read as DNA, the sequence is TGTGCCAGCAGCCCGTGGGACAGCCAGAACTATGGCTACACCTTC.